This T cell receptor (beta chain) appears in the sequencing data of a study of blood T cell repertoires in COVID-19. The CDR3 runs 15 residues. Looked up from germline, CDR1 is LGHNA and CDR2 is YSLEER. Trimming pared 0 bases from V and 5 bases from J, leaving 10 bases between. Clones were sequenced by immunoSEQ multiplex PCR, and TCRdb holds only the in-frame ones, with some missing. This repertoire shows about 230,000 clones, just over 85% found once; its top ten account for more than 9%. Sample: peripheral blood. The origin of this receptor is a man aged 45 to 65 with COVID-19, enrolled during active disease. This chain uses TRBV4-3 with TRBJ1-4; tentatively, D is TRBD1 (6 bases). CDR3 amino acids: CASSQEPGTNEKLFF. The DNA for the CDR3 is TGCGCCAGCAGCCAAGAACCCGGGACAAATGAAAAACTGTTTTTT.